These T cell receptor beta chains were read from a single sample in a study of blood T cell repertoires in COVID-19. Profiling relied on immunoSEQ multiplex PCR, and the TCRdb table lists in-frame clones only, not all of them. The sample lists tens of thousands of clones; approximately 85% were seen once. The sample consisted of peripheral blood. All receptors come from a man in his 60s with active or convalescent COVID-19. Each CDR3 is given with its conserved first and last residue. Each record gives: D gene, J gene, clone size, V gene, CDR3 protein, CDR3 DNA. D genes are given only for firm matches. Not all rows give a size; the values are once, few, many and, for expanded clones, a class.

D gene: NA; J gene: TRBJ1-2; clone size: NA; V gene: TRBV19; CDR3 protein: CASSAGRRPYGYTF; CDR3 DNA: TGTGCCAGTAGCGCGGGACGGAGGCCATATGGCTACACCTTC
D gene: TRBD1; J gene: TRBJ1-2; clone size: NA; V gene: TRBV19; CDR3 protein: CASSIARGNYGYTF; CDR3 DNA: TGTGCCAGTAGTATCGCCAGGGGGAACTATGGCTACACCTTC
D gene: NA; J gene: TRBJ1-2; clone size: NA; V gene: TRBV20-1; CDR3 protein: CSASSGISRNYGYTF; CDR3 DNA: TGCAGTGCTAGTTCCGGGATCTCAAGGAACTATGGCTACACCTTC
D gene: NA; J gene: TRBJ2-2; clone size: NA; V gene: TRBV9; CDR3 protein: CASSVGGKGWGTGELFF; CDR3 DNA: TGTGCCAGCAGCGTAGGCGGGAAAGGGTGGGGCACCGGGGAGCTGTTTTTT
D gene: TRBD1; J gene: TRBJ1-5; clone size: NA; V gene: TRBV18; CDR3 protein: CASSQGQGSQPQHF; CDR3 DNA: TGTGCCAGCTCACAGGGACAGGGCAGTCAGCCCCAGCATTTT
D gene: NA; J gene: TRBJ1-2; clone size: NA; V gene: TRBV28; CDR3 protein: CASSLGGGVRYGYTF; CDR3 DNA: TGTGCCAGCAGTTTAGGGGGGGGAGTAAGGTATGGCTACACCTTC
D gene: NA; J gene: TRBJ1-3; clone size: NA; V gene: TRBV4-1; CDR3 protein: CASSQDDYSGNTIYF; CDR3 DNA: TGCGCCAGCAGCCAAGATGACTACTCTGGAAACACCATATATTTT
D gene: NA; J gene: TRBJ2-3; clone size: once; V gene: TRBV27; CDR3 protein: CASSLWGRSPTDTQYF; CDR3 DNA: TGTGCCAGCAGTTTATGGGGCAGGTCTCCCACAGATACGCAGTATTTT
D gene: TRBD1; J gene: TRBJ2-4; clone size: NA; V gene: TRBV18; CDR3 protein: CASSPTGVPIQYF; CDR3 DNA: TGTGCCAGCTCGCCGACAGGGGTCCCCATTCAGTACTTC
D gene: NA; J gene: TRBJ1-1; clone size: medium-sized; V gene: TRBV3-1/TRBV3-2; CDR3 protein: CASSHLGTEAFF; CDR3 DNA: TGTGCCAGCAGCCACCTCGGGACTGAAGCTTTCTTT